This TCR beta chain is drawn from a study of shared clonotypes between healthy human individuals. The CDR3 consists of 15 residues. Germline lookup yields CDR1 SGDLS and CDR2 YYNGEE. The J segment lost 2 bases and the V segment lost 4 bases, leaving 6 bases of the junction unmatched. Samples underwent the assay at deep level. Clones were read by immunoSEQ multiplex PCR, and TCRdb kept only the in-frame ones, dropping some. Of hundreds of thousands of clones listed, about 97% were seen once; the top ten hold approximately 0.057%. Note on this clone: What it recognizes is unknown.

Study conclusions and caveats: The sole specimen, blood, was sampled, and tissue repertoires likely differ.

The sample comprised naive CD4+ T cells sorted from blood. This sample's subset: CD45RA+ positively selected. The source is a woman younger than 45 in good health. V gene TRBV9 combines with J gene TRBJ2-1; 7 bases align to TRBD1. Here the CDR3 reads CASSPQGETYNEQFF. CDR3 DNA sequence: TGTGCCAGCAGCCCGCAGGGGGAAACCTACAATGAGCAGTTCTTC.